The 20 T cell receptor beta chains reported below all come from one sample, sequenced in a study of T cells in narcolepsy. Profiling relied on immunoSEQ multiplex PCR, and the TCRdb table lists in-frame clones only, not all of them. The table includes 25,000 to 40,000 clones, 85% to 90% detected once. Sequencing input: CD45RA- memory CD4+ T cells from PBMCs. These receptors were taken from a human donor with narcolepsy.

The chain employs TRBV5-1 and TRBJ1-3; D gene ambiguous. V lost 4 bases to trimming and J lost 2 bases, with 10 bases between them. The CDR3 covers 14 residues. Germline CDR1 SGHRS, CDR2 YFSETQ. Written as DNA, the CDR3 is TGCGCCAGCAGCGGTCAGGAGGCTGGAAACACCATATATTTT. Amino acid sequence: CASSGQEAGNTIYF.

The CDR3 DNA follows: TGTGCCAGCAGCCAAGATTATGAGGGGCGCTATGGCTACACCTTC. Translating gives CASSQDYEGRYGYTF. This chain connects TRBV4-2 to TRBJ1-2; maybe TRBD1 (5 bases). The CDR3 is made up of 15 amino acids. The V end was cut by 0 bases, the J end by 4 bases, with 12 bases between. CDR1 is LGHNA, CDR2 YNFKEQ, per germline.

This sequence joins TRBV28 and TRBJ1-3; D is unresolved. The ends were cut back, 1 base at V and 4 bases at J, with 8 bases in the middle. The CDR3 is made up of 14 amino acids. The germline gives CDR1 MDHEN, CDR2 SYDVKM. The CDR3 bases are TGTGCCAGCAGTTTATCGGGTATGGGAAACACCATATATTTT. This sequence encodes CASSLSGMGNTIYF.

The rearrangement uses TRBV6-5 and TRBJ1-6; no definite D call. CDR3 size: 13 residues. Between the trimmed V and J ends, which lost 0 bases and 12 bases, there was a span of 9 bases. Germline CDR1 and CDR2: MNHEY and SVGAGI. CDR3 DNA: TGTGCCAGCAGTTACTCCACCGATAAACCCCTCCACTTT. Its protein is CASSYSTDKPLHF.

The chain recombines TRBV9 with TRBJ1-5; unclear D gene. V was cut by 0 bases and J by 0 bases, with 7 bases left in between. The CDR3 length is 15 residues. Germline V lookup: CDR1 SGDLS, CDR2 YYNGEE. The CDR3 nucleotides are TGTGCCAGCAGCGTAGACGGGAATAGCAATCAGCCCCAGCATTTT. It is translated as CASSVDGNSNQPQHF.

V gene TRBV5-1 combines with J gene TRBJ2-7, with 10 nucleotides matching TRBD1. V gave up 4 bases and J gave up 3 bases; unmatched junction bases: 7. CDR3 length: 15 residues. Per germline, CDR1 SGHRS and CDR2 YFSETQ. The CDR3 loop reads CASSHGTGERYEQYF. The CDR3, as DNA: TGCGCCAGCAGCCACGGGACAGGGGAACGCTACGAGCAGTACTTC.

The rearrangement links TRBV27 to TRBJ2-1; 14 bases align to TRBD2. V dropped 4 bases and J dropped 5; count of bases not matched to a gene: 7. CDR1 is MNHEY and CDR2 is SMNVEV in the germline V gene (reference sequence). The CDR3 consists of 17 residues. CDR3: CASSSMTSGRANNEQFF. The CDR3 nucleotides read TGTGCCAGCAGTTCTATGACTAGCGGGAGGGCCAACAATGAGCAGTTCTTC.

CDR3 region: CAWTGQGATGANVLTF. Here the CDR3 DNA reads TGTGCCTGGACCGGACAGGGGGCGACTGGGGCCAACGTCCTGACTTTC. V usage is TRBV30 and J usage is TRBJ2-6; the match to TRBD1 covers 11 bases. CDR1 and CDR2 from the germline V gene are GTSNPN and SVGIG (reference sequence). V trimming: 4 bases; J trimming: 2 bases; junction bases outside the gene matches: 4. This CDR3 region has 16 residues.

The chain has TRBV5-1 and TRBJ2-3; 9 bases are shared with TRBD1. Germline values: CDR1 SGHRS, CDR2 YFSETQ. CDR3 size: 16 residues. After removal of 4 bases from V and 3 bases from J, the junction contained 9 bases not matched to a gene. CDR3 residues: CASSAGTGLGTDTQYF. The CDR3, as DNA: TGCGCCAGCAGCGCCGGGACAGGGCTGGGAACAGATACGCAGTATTTT.

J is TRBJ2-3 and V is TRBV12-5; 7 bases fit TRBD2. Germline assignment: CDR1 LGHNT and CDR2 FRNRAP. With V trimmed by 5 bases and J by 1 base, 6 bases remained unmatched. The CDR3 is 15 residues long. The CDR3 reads CASGTGAGGTDTQYF. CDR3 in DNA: TGTGCTAGTGGTACCGGTGCGGGGGGCACAGATACGCAGTATTTT.

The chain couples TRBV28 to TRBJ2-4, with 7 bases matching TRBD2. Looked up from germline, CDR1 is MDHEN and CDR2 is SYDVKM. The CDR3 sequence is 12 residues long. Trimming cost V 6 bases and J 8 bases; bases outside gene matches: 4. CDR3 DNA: TGTGCCAGCAGCCCGGGGGGTCACATTCAGTACTTC. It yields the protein CASSPGGHIQYF.

The DNA for the CDR3 is TGTGCCAGTAGTATAGCCGGACTAGCGGGGATCGAGCAGTACTTC. Translating gives CASSIAGLAGIEQYF. The chain couples TRBV19 to TRBJ2-7, with 12 bases matching TRBD2. The V gene's germline CDR1 is LNHDA and CDR2 SQIVND (reference sequence). With 1 base clipped from V and 6 bases from J, the junction kept 4 bases outside the gene matches. The CDR3 extends over 15 amino acids. The entire variable domain, with the rest obtained from reference TRBV19 and TRBJ2-7, is as follows: DGGITQSPKYLFRKEGQNVTLSCEQNLNHDAMYWYRQDPGQGLRLIYYSQIVNDFQKGDIAEGYSVSREKKESFPLTVTSAQKNPTAFYLCASSIAGLAGIEQYFGPGTRLTVT.

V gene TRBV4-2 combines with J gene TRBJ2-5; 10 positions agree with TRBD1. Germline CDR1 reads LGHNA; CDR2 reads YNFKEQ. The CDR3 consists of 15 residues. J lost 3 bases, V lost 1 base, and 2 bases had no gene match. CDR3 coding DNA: TGTGCCAGCAGCCAAGCGACAGGGGGCGAAGAGACCCAGTACTTC. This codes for CASSQATGGEETQYF.

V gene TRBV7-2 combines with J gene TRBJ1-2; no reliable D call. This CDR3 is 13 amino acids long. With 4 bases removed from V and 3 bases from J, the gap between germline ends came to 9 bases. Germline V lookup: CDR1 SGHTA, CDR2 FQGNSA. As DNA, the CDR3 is TGTGCCAGCAGCTCACTTGGGGACTATGGCTACACCTTC. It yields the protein CASSSLGDYGYTF.

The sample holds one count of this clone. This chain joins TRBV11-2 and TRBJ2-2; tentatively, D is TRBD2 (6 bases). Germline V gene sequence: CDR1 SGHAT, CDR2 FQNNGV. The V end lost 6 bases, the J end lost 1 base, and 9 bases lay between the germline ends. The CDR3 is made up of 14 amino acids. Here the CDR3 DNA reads TGTGCCAGCAGGCCAGCGGGGAACACCGGGGAGCTGTTTTTT. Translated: CASRPAGNTGELFF.

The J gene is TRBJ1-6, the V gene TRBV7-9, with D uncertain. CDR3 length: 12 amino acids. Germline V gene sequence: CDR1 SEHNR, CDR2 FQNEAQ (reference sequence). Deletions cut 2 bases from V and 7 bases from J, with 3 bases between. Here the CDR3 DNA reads TGTGCCAGCAGCTTATTCAATTCACCCCTCCACTTT. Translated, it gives CASSLFNSPLHF.

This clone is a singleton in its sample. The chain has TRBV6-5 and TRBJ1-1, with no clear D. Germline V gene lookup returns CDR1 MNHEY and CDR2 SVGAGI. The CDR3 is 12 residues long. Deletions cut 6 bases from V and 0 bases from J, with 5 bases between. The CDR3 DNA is TGTGCCAGCAGAGCGATGAACACTGAAGCTTTCTTT. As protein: CASRAMNTEAFF.

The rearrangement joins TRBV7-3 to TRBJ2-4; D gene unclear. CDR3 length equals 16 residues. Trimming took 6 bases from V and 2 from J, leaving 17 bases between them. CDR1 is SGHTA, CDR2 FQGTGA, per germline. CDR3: CASSHDRARSKNIQYF. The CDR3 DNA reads TGTGCCAGCAGTCACGACCGGGCTAGGTCCAAAAACATTCAGTACTTC.

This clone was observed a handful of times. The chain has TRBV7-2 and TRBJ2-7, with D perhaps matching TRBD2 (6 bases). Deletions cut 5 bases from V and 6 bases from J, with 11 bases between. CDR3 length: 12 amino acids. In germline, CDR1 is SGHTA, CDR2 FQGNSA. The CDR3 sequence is CASSRDSGEQYF. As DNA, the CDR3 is TGTGCCAGCAGCCGGGACTCGGGCGAGCAGTACTTC.

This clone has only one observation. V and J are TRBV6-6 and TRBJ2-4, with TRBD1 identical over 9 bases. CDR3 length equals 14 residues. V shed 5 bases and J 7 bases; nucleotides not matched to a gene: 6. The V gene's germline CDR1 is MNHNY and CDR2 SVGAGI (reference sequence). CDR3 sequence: CASSKTGGKNIQYF. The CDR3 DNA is TGTGCCAGCAGTAAAACAGGGGGCAAGAACATTCAGTACTTC.